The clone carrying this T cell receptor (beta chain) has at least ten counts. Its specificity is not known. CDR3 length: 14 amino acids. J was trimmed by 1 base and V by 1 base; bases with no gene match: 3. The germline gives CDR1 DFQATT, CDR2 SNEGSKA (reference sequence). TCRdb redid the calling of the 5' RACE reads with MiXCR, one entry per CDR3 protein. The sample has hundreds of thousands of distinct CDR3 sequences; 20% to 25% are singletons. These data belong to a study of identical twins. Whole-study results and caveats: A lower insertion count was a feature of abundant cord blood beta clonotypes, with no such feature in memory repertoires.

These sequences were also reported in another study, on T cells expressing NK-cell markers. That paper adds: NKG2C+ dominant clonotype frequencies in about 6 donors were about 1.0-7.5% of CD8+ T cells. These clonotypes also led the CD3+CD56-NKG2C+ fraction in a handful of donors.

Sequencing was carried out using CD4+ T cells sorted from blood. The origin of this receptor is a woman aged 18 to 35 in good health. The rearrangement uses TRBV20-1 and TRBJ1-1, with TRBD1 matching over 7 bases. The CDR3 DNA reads TGCAGTGCTAGAGCAGGGGGACCGAACACTGAAGCTTTCTTT. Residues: CSARAGGPNTEAFF.